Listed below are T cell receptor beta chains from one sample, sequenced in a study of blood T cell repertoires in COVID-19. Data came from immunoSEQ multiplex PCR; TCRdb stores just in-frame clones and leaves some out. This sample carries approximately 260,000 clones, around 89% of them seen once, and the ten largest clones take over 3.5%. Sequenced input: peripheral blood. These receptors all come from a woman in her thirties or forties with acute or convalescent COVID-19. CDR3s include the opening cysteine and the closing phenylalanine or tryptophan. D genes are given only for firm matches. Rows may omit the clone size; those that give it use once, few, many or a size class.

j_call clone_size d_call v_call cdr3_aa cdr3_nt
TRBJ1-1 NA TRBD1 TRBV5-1 CASSTGTDEAFF TGCGCCAGCAGCACCGGGACAGATGAAGCTTTCTTT
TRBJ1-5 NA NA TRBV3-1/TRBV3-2 CASSQLRSNQPQHF TGTGCCAGCAGCCAACTTAGATCAAATCAGCCCCAGCATTTT
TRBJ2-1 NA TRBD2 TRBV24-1 CATSDLRSAGGLNEQFF TGTGCCACCAGTGATTTGCGATCAGCGGGGGGGCTCAATGAGCAGTTCTTC
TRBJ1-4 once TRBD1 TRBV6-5 CASGNRGNNEKLFF TGTGCCAGCGGTAACAGGGGAAATAATGAAAAACTGTTTTTT
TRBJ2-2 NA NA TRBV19 CASSVKGRRDTGELFF TGTGCCAGTAGTGTAAAAGGGAGACGGGACACCGGGGAGCTGTTTTTT
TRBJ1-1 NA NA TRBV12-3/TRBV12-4 CASSLGPYTEAFF TGTGCCAGCAGTTTAGGGCCCTACACTGAAGCTTTCTTT
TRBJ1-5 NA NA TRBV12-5 CASGLALGIGEVKQPQHF TGTGCTAGTGGTTTGGCCCTCGGGATAGGGGAGGTAAAGCAGCCCCAGCATTTT
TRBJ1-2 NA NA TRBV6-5 CASSSQGSENYGYTF TGTGCCAGCAGTTCCCAGGGGTCGGAGAACTATGGCTACACCTTC
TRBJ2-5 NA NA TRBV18 CASSPRGGETQYF TGTGCCAGCTCACCGCGAGGCGGGGAGACCCAGTACTTC
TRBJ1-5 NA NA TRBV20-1 CSASSREWAQPQHF TGCAGTGCTAGTAGCCGTGAGTGGGCTCAGCCCCAGCATTTT
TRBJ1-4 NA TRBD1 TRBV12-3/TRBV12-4 CASTRQGALKLFF TGTGCCAGCACTCGACAGGGAGCCTTAAAACTGTTTTTT
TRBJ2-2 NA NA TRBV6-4 CASSAGTNTGELFF TGTGCCAGCAGTGCGGGGACGAACACCGGGGAGCTGTTTTTT
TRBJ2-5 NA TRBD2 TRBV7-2 CASSARRGGQETQYF TGTGCCAGCAGCGCCAGGCGCGGGGGGCAAGAGACCCAGTACTTC
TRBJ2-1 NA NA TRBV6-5 CASSLTETRNEQFF TGTGCCAGCAGTCTGACCGAGACTAGAAATGAGCAGTTCTTC
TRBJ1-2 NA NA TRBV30 CAWTSGWADGYTF TGTGCCTGGACAAGTGGATGGGCCGATGGCTACACCTTC
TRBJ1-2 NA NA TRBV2 CASSVFGGGGYTF TGTGCCAGCAGTGTATTCGGGGGAGGAGGCTACACCTTC
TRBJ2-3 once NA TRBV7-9 CASNAGKSAIYKVPDTQYF TGTGCCAGCAACGCCGGGAAGTCGGCTATCTACAAGGTCCCAGATACGCAGTATTTT
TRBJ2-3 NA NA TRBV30 CAWKEGLHADTQYF TGTGCCTGGAAGGAGGGGCTTCATGCAGATACGCAGTATTTT